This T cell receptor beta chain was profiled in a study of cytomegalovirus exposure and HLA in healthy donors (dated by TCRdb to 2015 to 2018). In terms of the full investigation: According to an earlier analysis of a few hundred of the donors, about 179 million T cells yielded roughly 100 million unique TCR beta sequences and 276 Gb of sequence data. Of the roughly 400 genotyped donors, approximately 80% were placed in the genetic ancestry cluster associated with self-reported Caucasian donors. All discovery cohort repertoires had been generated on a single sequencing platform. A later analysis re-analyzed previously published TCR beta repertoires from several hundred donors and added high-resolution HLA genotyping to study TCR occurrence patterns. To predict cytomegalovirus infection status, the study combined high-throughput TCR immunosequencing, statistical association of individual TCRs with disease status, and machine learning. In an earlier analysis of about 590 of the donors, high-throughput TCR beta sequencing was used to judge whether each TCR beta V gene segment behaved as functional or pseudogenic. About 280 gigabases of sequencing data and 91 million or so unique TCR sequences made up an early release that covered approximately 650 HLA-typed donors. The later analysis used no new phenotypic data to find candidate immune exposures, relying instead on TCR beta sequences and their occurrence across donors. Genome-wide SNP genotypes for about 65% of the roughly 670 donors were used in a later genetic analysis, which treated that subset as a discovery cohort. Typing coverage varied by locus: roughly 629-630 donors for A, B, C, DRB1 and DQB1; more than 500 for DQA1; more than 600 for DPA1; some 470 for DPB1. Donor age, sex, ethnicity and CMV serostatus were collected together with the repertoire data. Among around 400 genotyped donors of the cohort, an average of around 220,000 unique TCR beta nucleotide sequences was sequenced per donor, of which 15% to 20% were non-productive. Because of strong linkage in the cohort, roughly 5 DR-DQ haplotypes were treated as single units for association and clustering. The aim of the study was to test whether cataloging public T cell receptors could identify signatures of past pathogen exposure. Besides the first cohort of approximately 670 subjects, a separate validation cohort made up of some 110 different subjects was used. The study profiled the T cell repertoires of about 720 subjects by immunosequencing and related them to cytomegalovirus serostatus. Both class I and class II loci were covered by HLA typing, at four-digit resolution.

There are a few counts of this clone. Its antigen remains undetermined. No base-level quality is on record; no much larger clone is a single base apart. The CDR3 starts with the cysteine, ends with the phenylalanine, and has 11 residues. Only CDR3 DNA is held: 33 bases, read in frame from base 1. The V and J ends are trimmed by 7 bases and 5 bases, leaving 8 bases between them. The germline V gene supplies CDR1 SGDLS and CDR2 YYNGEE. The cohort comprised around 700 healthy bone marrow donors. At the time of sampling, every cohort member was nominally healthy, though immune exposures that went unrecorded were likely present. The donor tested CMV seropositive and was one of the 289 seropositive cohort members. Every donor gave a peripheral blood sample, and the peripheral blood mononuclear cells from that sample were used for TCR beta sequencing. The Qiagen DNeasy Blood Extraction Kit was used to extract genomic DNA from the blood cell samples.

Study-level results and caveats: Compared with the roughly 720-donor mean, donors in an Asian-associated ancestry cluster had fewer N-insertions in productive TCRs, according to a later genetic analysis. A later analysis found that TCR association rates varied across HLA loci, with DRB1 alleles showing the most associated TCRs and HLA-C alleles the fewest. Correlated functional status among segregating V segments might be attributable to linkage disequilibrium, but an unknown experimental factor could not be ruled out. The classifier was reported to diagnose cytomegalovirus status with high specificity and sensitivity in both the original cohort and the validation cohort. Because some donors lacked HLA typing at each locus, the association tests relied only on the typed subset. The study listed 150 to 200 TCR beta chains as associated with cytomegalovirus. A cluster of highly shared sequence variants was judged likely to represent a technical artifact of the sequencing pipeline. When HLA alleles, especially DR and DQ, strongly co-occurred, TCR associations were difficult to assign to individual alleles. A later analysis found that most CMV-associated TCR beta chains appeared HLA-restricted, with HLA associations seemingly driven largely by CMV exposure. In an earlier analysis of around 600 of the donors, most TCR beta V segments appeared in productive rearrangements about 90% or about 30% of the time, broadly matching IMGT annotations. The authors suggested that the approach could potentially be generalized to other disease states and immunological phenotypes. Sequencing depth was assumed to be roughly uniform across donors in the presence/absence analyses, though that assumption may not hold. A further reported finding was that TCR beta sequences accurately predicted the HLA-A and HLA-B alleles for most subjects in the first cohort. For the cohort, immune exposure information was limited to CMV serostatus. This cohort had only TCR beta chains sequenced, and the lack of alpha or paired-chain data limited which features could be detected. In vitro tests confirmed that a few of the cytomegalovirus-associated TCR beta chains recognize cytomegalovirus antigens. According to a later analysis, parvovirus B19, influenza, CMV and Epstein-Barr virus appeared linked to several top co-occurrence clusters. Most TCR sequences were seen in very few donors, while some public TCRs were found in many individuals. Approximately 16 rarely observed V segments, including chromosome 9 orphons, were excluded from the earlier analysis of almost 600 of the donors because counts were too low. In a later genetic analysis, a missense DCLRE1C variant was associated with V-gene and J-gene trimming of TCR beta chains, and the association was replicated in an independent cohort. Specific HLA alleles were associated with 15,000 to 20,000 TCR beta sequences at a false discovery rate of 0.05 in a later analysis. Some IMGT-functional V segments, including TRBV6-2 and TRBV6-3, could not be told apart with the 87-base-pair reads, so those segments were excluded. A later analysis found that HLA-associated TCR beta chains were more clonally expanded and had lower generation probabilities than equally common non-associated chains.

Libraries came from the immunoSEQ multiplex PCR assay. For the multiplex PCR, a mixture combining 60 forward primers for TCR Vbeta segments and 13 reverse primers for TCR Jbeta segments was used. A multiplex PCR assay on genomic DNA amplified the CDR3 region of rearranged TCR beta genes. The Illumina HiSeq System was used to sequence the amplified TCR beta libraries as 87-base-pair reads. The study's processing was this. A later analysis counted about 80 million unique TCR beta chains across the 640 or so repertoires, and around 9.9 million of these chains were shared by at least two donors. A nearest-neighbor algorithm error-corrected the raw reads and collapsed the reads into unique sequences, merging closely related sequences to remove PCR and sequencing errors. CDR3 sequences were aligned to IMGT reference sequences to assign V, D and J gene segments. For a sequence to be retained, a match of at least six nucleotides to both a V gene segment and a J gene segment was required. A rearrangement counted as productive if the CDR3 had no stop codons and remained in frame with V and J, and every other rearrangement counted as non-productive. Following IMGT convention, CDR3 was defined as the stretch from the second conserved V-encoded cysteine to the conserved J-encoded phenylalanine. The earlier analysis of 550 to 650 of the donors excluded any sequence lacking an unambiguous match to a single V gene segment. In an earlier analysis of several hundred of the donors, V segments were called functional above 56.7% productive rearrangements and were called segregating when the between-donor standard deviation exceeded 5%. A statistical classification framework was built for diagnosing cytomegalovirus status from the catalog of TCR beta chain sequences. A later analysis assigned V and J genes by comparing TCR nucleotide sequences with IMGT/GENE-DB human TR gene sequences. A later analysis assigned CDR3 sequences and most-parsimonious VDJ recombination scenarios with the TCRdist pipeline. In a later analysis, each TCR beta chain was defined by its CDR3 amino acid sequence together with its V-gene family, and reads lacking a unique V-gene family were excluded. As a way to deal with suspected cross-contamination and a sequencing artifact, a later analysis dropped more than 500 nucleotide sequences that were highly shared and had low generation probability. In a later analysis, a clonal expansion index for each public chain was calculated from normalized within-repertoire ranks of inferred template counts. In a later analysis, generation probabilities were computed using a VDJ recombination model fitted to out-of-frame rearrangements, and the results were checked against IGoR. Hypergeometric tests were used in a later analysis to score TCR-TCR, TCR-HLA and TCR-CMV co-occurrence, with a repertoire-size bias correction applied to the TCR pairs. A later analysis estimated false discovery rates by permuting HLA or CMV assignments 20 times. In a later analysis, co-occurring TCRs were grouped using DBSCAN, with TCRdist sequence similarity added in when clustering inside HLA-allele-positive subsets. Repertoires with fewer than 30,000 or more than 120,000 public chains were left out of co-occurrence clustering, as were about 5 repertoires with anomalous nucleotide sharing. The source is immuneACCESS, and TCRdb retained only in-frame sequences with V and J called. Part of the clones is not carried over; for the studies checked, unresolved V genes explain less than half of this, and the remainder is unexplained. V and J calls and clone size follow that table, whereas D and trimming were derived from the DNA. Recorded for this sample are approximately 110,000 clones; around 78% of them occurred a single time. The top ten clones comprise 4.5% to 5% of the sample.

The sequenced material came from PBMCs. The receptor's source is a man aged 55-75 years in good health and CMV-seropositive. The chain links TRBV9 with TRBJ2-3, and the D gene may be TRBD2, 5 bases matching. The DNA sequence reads TGTGCCAGCCCGGCGGGAGATACGCAGTATTTT. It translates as CASPAGDTQYF.